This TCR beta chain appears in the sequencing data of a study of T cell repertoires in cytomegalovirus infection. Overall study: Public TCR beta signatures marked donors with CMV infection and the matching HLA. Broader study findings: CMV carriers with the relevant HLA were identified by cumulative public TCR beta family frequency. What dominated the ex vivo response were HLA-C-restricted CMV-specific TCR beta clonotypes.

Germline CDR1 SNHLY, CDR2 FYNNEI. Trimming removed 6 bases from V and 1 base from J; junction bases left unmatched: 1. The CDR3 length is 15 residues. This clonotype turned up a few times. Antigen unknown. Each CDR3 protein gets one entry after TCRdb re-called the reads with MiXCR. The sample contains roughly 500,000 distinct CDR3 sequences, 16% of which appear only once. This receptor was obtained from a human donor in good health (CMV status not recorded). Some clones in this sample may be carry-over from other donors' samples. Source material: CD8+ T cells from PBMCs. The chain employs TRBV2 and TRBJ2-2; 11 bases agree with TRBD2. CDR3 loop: CASRGLAVNTGELFF. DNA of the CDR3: TGTGCCAGCAGGGGACTAGCGGTGAACACCGGGGAGCTGTTTTTT. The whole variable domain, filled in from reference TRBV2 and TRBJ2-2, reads EPEVTQTPSHQVTQMGQEVILRCVPISNHLYFYWYRQILGQKVEFLVSFYNNEISEKSEIFDDQFSVERPDGSNFTLKIRSTKLEDSAMYFCASRGLAVNTGELFFGEGSRLTVL.